A single sample is the source of the 22 T cell receptor beta chains below, sequenced in a study of blood T cell repertoires in COVID-19. This table comes from immunoSEQ multiplex PCR, and its TCRdb copy is limited to in-frame clones, with some not included. The sample holds 250,000 to 300,000 clones; around 86% are singletons and the top ten take roughly 0.96%. Source material: peripheral blood. The receptors were gathered from a woman in her thirties or forties who had recovered from COVID-19.

The chain is built from TRBV3-1 (or the pseudogene TRBV3-2) and TRBJ2-2; a weak D match, TRBD2 (6 bases). Germline loops: CDR1 LGHDT, CDR2 YNNKEL (reference sequence). Trimming left V 7 bases short and J 1 base short, with 10 bases between. CDR3 length equals 14 residues. The CDR3 nucleotides read TGTGCCAGCATCGGGGGAGGGAACACCGGGGAGCTGTTTTTT. Encoded protein: CASIGGGNTGELFF.

The chain combines TRBV7-8 with TRBJ1-5; TRBD1 agrees at 8 bases. The ends lost 4 bases at V and 2 bases at J; junction bases unmatched: 7. The CDR3 is 16 amino acids. The germline V gene encodes CDR1 SGHVS and CDR2 FQNEAQ. The CDR3 region is CASSSDQTGGNQPQHF. CDR3 sequence (DNA): TGTGCCAGCAGCTCGGACCAGACAGGGGGCAATCAGCCCCAGCATTTT.

The chain carries TRBV2 and TRBJ2-1; D uncertain. Germline loops: CDR1 SNHLY, CDR2 FYNNEI. V was clipped by 4 bases and J by 9 bases, with 10 bases between them. The CDR3 spans 12 residues. The DNA of the CDR3 is TGTGCCAGCAGTGGACCCCGCGGTGAGCAGTTCTTC. Its protein is CASSGPRGEQFF.

The CDR3 DNA sequence: TGTGCCAGCAGTCTCGGGACAAAGATCGGAGAGACCCAGTACTTC. As protein: CASSLGTKIGETQYF. V usage is TRBV5-6 and J usage is TRBJ2-5, with D possibly being TRBD1 (6 bases). The germline V gene has CDR1 SGHDT and CDR2 YYEEEE. Trimming removed 5 bases at V and 4 bases at J, with 18 bases between. The CDR3 totals 15 residues.

V and J are TRBV20-1 and TRBJ2-1; no firm D call. Germline loops: CDR1 DFQATT, CDR2 SNEGSKA (reference sequence). The ends were cut back, 5 bases at V and 9 bases at J, with 11 bases in the middle. The CDR3 sequence is 11 residues long. CDR3: CSAAGGSEQFF. The CDR3 DNA is TGCAGTGCTGCCGGTGGTAGTGAGCAGTTCTTC.

This sequence joins TRBV27 and TRBJ2-1, with D perhaps matching TRBD2 (5 bases). Germline values: CDR1 MNHEY, CDR2 SMNVEV (reference sequence). This CDR3 has 13 amino acids. V was shortened by 5 bases and J by 7 bases, with 12 bases between the two germline ends. CDR3 bases: TGTGCCAGCAGTCGGCTAGCTGAGAATGAGCAGTTCTTC. Its protein is CASSRLAENEQFF.

The J gene is TRBJ2-7, the V gene TRBV5-8, with 7 positions matching TRBD2. From germline, CDR1 is SGHTS and CDR2 YDEGEE. The V segment lost 2 bases and the J segment 4 bases; nucleotides outside the gene matches: 6. CDR3 length: 14 residues. CDR3 sequence: CASSFSLAPYEQYF. In nucleotides, the CDR3 is TGTGCCAGCAGCTTCTCACTAGCGCCTTACGAGCAGTACTTC.

The CDR3 nucleotides are TGCGCCAGCAGCTTGGCGCCGGGCCCCAGGGGAGAGCAGTACTTC. Translation: CASSLAPGPRGEQYF. The chain employs TRBV5-1 and TRBJ2-7; D perhaps matches TRBD1 (6 bases). Trimming removed 0 bases from V and 7 bases from J, with 17 bases in between. Germline V gene sequence: CDR1 SGHRS, CDR2 YFSETQ. The CDR3 consists of 15 residues.

V gene TRBV5-8 combines with J gene TRBJ2-5; TRBD1 matches 7 bases. The germline V gene has CDR1 SGHTS and CDR2 YDEGEE. With 6 bases clipped from V and 4 bases from J, the junction kept 9 bases outside the gene matches. The length of the CDR3 is 14 residues. The CDR3 DNA sequence: TGTGCCAGCAACAGGGGCGGTTCGAGAGAGACCCAGTACTTC. Encoded protein: CASNRGGSRETQYF.

V gene TRBV10-3 combines with J gene TRBJ1-4; D unresolved. The germline V and J ends were trimmed by 0 bases and 0 bases, with 5 bases remaining between them. This CDR3 is built from 15 residues. In germline, CDR1 is ENHRY, CDR2 SYGVKD. CDR3: CAISESQATNEKLFF. The CDR3 DNA sequence: TGTGCCATCAGTGAGTCGCAGGCAACTAATGAAAAACTGTTTTTT.

In nucleotides, the CDR3 is TGTGCCAGCAGTTTCGACTCCCACGGCTACAATGAGCAGTTCTTC. Translating gives CASSFDSHGYNEQFF. The chain links TRBV27 to TRBJ2-1; D gene uncertain. The V end was cut by 3 bases, the J end by 3 bases, with 12 bases between. There are 15 residues in the CDR3. From germline, CDR1 is MNHEY and CDR2 SMNVEV (reference sequence).

V and J are TRBV30 and TRBJ1-1; 7 nucleotides agree with TRBD1. Germline lookup yields CDR1 GTSNPN and CDR2 SVGIG (reference sequence). The CDR3 extends over 15 amino acids. V dropped 3 bases and J dropped 4; count of bases not matched to a gene: 11. The CDR3 loop is CAWSDPETGFTEAFF. The CDR3 DNA sequence: TGTGCCTGGAGCGACCCCGAGACAGGGTTCACTGAAGCTTTCTTT.

The chain recombines TRBV15 with TRBJ2-1; TRBD2 aligns across 8 bases. V shed 1 base, J shed 3 bases, and the junction held 2 bases outside the gene matches. Germline V gives CDR1 LNHNV, CDR2 YYDKDF (reference sequence). The CDR3 length is 15 residues. The CDR3 DNA reads TGTGCCACCAGCAGAGTACTAGCGGACTACAATGAGCAGTTCTTC. Translated, it gives CATSRVLADYNEQFF.

V gene TRBV11-1 combines with J gene TRBJ2-3, with unresolved D. V was clipped by 4 bases and J by 9 bases, with 11 bases between them. The CDR3 totals 12 residues. From germline, CDR1 is SGHAT and CDR2 FQDESV (reference sequence). CDR3 bases: TGTGCCAGCAGCTCCACGGCTAGGACGCAGTATTTT. Translating gives CASSSTARTQYF.

V is TRBV18 and J is TRBJ2-7; D might be TRBD1 (6 bases). Deletions cut 3 bases from V and 0 bases from J, with 12 bases between. This CDR3 is built from 15 residues. Germline lookup yields CDR1 KGHSH and CDR2 LQKENI. CDR3 sequence reads: CASSPGAQNSYEQYF. The CDR3 nucleotides are TGTGCCAGCTCACCGGGGGCGCAGAACTCCTACGAGCAGTACTTC. The full variable domain, in which reference TRBV18 and TRBJ2-7 provide the parts outside the CDR3, is NAGVMQNPRHLVRRRGQEARLRCSPMKGHSHVYWYRQLPEEGLKFMVYLQKENIIDESGMPKERFSAEFPKEGPSILRIQQVVRGDSAAYFCASSPGAQNSYEQYFGPGTRLTVT.

The gene calls are TRBV13 and TRBJ2-7, with TRBD1 matching 10 bases. The ends lost 5 bases at V and 3 bases at J; junction bases unmatched: 7. Germline CDR1 is PRHDT and CDR2 is FYEKMQ (reference sequence). The CDR3 runs to 15 residues. This CDR3 is CASSATGTGVYEQYF. DNA of the CDR3: TGTGCCAGCAGCGCCACCGGGACAGGGGTCTACGAGCAGTACTTC.

This clone was detected only once. The chain couples TRBV7-9 to TRBJ2-7, with TRBD2 matching 7 bases. V shed 4 bases, J shed 2 bases, and the junction held 8 bases outside the gene matches. Germline lookup yields CDR1 SEHNR and CDR2 FQNEAQ (reference sequence). The CDR3 has 15 residues. The CDR3 DNA reads as TGTGCCAGCAGCTCTGCGACTAGCCGGACCTACGAGCAGTACTTC. This translates into CASSSATSRTYEQYF.

The V and J genes are TRBV30 and TRBJ1-1; no firm D call. The CDR3 contains 12 residues. The V gene lost 0 bases and the J gene lost 6 bases, with 8 bases spanning the gap. Per germline, CDR1 GTSNPN and CDR2 SVGIG (reference sequence). CDR3 protein: CAWSVNRAEAFF. CDR3 nucleotide sequence: TGTGCCTGGAGTGTAAACCGGGCTGAAGCTTTCTTT.

The gene calls are TRBV5-1 and TRBJ2-5, with 10 nucleotides matching TRBD1. The CDR3 extends over 16 amino acids. The germline CDR1 and CDR2 sequences are SGHRS and YFSETQ. The J segment lost 4 bases and the V segment lost 2 bases, leaving 8 bases of the junction unmatched. This chain's CDR3 is CASSFERQGAGETQYF. CDR3 sequence (DNA): TGCGCCAGCAGCTTCGAGAGACAGGGGGCTGGAGAGACCCAGTACTTC.

This clone was detected once. This chain joins TRBV28 and TRBJ2-5; 9 bases map to TRBD2. Germline-derived CDR1 and CDR2 are MDHEN and SYDVKM. Trimming at V came to 5 bases and at J to 2 bases, leaving 3 bases not matched to a gene. The CDR3 sequence is 14 residues long. The CDR3 DNA follows: TGTGCCAGCAGTCGGACTAGCGAACAAGAGACCCAGTACTTC. Its translation: CASSRTSEQETQYF.

V usage is TRBV6-4 and J usage is TRBJ1-2; 8 bases are a match to TRBD1. The ends lost 5 bases at V and 4 bases at J; junction bases unmatched: 9. The CDR3 contains 15 residues. Per germline, CDR1 MRHNA and CDR2 SNTAGT. Here the CDR3 DNA reads TGTGCCAGCAGTTTCCGGGGACAGGTAACCTATGGCTACACCTTC. As protein: CASSFRGQVTYGYTF.

The chain joins TRBV5-1 to TRBJ2-3, with D maybe TRBD1 (6 bases). Germline CDR1 SGHRS, CDR2 YFSETQ. Trimming left V 3 bases short and J 1 base short, with 12 bases between. The CDR3 is 15 amino acids. CDR3 nucleotides: TGCGCCAGCAGCTCCCGACAGGATCGCACAGATACGCAGTATTTT. Its translation is CASSSRQDRTDTQYF.